This TCR beta chain was retrieved from a study of cytomegalovirus exposure and HLA in healthy donors. The ends lost 7 bases at V and 5 bases at J; junction bases unmatched: 2. The CDR3 length is 12 residues. Looked up from germline, CDR1 is SGDLS and CDR2 is YYNGEE. The PCR employed 60 Vbeta primers together with 13 Jbeta primers. TCRdb's copy holds only in-frame clones and misses some; the assay was immunoSEQ multiplex PCR. This sample has about 200,000 clones, with more than 75% found just once. Sequencing was carried out using PBMCs. The rearrangement links TRBV9 to TRBJ1-1; TRBD1 matches at 10 bases. The source of this sequence is a male donor in good health and CMV-seronegative. The CDR3 spells CASGTGDTEAFF. In DNA form, the CDR3 reads TGTGCCAGCGGGACAGGGGATACTGAAGCTTTCTTT.